The TCR beta chain described here comes from a study of PD-1 blockade in classical Hodgkin lymphoma. CDR3 length: 16 amino acids. Germline CDR1 reads SGHTA; CDR2 reads FQGNSA. V lost 5 bases and J lost 4; bases outside the gene matches: 8. Every one of the patients relapsed after autologous stem cell transplantation (brentuximab vedotin exposure was variable). Clones were sequenced by immunoSEQ multiplex PCR, and TCRdb holds only the in-frame ones, with some missing. The sample has approximately 24,000 clones; more than 75% are singletons. This clonotype was obtained from a human donor with classical Hodgkin lymphoma. This chain links TRBV7-2 with TRBJ2-3; 11 bases are shared with TRBD1. Material: peripheral blood mononuclear cells (PBMCs), obtained before the second cycle of nivolumab. For the CDR3, the DNA is TGTGCCAGCAGCGCTCGGGACAGGGGGGGGGCAGATACGCAGTATTTT. Translation gives CASSARDRGGADTQYF.